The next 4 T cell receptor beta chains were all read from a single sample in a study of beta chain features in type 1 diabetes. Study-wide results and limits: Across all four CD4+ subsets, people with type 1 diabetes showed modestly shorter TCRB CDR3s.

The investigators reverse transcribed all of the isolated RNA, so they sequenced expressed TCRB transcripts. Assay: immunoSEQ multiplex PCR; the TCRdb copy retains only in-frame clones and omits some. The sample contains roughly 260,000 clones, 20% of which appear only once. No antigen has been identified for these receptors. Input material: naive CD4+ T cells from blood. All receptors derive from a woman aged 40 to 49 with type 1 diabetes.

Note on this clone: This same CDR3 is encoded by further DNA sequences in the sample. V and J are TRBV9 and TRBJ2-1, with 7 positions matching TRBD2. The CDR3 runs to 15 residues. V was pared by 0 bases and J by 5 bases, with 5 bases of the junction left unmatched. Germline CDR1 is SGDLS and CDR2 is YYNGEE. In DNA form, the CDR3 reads TGTGCCAGCAGCGTAGGCTCTAGCGGTAACAATGAGCAGTTCTTC. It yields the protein CASSVGSSGNNEQFF.

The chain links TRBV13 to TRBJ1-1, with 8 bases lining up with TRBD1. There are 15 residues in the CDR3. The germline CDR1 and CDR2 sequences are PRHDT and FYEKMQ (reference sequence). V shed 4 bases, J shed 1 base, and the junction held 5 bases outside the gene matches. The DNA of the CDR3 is TGTGCCAGCAGCTCCGCCGGGACAGGGAACACTGAAGCTTTCTTT. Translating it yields CASSSAGTGNTEAFF.

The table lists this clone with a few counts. The CDR3 here is CASSPEVLQGRETQYF. The CDR3 coding sequence is TGTGCCAGCAGCCCCGAGGTCCTACAGGGCCGGGAGACCCAGTACTTC. The rearrangement joins TRBV4-2 to TRBJ2-5; tentatively, D is TRBD1 (6 bases). Germline V gene lookup returns CDR1 LGHNA and CDR2 YNFKEQ. The CDR3 covers 16 residues. The V end was cut by 4 bases, the J end by 5 bases, with 20 bases between.

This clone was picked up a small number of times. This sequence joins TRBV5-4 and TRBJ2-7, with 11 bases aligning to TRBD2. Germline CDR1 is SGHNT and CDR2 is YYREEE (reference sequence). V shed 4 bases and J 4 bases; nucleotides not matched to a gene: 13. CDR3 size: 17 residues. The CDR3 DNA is TGTGCCAGCAGCCCCCGCAATGCTAGCGGGAGGTGGTACGAGCAGTACTTC. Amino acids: CASSPRNASGRWYEQYF.